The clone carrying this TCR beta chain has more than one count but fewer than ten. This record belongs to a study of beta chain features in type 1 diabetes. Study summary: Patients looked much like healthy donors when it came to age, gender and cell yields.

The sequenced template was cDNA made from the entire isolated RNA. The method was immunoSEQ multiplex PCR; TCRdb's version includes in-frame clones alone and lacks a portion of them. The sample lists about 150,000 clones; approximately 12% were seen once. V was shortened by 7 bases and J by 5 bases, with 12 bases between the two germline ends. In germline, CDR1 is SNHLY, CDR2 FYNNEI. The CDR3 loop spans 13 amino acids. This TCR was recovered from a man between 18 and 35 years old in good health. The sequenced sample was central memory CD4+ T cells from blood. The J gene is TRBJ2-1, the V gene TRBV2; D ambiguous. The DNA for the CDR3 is TGTGCCAGCAATCGAGACTTGGACAATGAGCAGTTCTTC. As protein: CASNRDLDNEQFF.